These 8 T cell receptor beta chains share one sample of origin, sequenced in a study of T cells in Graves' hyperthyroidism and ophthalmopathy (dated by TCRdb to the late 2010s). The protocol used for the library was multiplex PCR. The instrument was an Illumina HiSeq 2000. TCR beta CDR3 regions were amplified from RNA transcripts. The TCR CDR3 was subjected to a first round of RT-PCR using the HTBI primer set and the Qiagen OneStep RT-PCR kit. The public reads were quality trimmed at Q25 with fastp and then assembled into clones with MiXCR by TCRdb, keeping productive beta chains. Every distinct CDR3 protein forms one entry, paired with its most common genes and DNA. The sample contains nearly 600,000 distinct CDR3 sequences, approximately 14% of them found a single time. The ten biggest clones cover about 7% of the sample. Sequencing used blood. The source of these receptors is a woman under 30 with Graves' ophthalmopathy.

The CDR3 region is CSVEGGVTNEKLFF. The DNA for the CDR3 is TGCAGCGTTGAAGGGGGGGTAACTAATGAAAAACTGTTTTTT. The rearrangement uses TRBV29-1 and TRBJ1-4; D possibly corresponds to TRBD1 (5 bases). Germline V lookup: CDR1 SQVTM, CDR2 ANQGSEA. This CDR3 has 14 residues. Trimming left V 1 base short and J 1 base short, with 7 bases between.

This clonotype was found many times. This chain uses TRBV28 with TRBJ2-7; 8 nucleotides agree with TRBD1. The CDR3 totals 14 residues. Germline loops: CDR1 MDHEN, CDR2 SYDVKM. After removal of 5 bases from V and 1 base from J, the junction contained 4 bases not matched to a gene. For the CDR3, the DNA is TGTGCCAGCAGTCCTTGGACAGGGTCCTACGAGCAGTACTTC. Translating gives CASSPWTGSYEQYF.

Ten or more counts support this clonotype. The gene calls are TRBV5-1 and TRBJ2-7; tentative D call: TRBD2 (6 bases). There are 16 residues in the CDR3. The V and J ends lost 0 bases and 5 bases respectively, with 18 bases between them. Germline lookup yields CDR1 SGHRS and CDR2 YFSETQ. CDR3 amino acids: CASSLDTGAFGDEQYF. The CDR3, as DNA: TGCGCCAGCAGCTTGGATACGGGAGCGTTTGGGGACGAGCAGTACTTC.

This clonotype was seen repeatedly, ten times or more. Written as DNA, the CDR3 is TGCAGTGCTAGAGATGCATCCGGGATAACTAATGAAAAACTGTTTTTT. Amino acids: CSARDASGITNEKLFF. The rearrangement joins TRBV20-1 to TRBJ1-4, with no clear D. V was clipped by 0 bases and J by 1 base, with 12 bases between them. The length of the CDR3 is 16 residues. Germline V gene lookup returns CDR1 DFQATT and CDR2 SNEGSKA (reference sequence).

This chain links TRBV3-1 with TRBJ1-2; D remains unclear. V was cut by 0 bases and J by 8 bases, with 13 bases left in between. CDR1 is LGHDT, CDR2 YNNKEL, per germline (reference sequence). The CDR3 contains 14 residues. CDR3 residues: CASSQEGASRGYTF. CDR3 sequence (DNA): TGTGCCAGCAGCCAAGAGGGCGCCTCCCGCGGCTACACCTTC. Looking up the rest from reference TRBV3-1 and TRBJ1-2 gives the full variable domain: DTAVSQTPKYLVTQMGNDKSIKCEQNLGHDTMYWYKQDSKKFLKIMFSYNNKELIINETVPNRFSPKSPDKAHLNLHINSLELGDSAVYFCASSQEGASRGYTFGSGTRLTVV.

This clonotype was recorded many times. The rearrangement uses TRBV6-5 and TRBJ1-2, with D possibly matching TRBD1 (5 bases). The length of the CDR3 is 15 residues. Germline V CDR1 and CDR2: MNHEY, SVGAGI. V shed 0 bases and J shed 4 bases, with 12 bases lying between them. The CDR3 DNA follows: TGTGCCAGCAGTTACTCAACCCCGGGACCCTATGGCTACACCTTC. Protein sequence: CASSYSTPGPYGYTF.

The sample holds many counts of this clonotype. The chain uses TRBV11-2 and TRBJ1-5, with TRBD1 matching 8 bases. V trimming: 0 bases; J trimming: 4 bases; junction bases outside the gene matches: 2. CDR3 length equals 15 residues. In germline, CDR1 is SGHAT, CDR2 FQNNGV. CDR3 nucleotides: TGTGCCAGCAGCTTAGAAGGACAGGGTAATCAGCCCCAGCATTTT. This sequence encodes CASSLEGQGNQPQHF.

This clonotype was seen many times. The CDR3, as DNA: TGTGCCAGCTCACCCCTCCAGACCTACGAGCAGTACTTC. Encoded protein: CASSPLQTYEQYF. V gene TRBV18 combines with J gene TRBJ2-7; the D is unclear. V was clipped by 3 bases and J by 2 bases, with 8 bases between them. This CDR3 region has 13 residues. Looked up from germline, CDR1 is KGHSH and CDR2 is LQKENI.